What follows are 17 T cell receptor beta chains derived from one specimen sequenced in a study of cytomegalovirus exposure and HLA in healthy donors. Amplification used 60 Vbeta primers and 13 Jbeta primers. TCRdb keeps only in-frame clones here, not all; method: immunoSEQ multiplex PCR. This table holds about 150,000 clones, 65% to 70% found once. The sequencing sample was made of PBMCs. Receptors were obtained from a human donor in good health.

The chain's CDR3 is CSAKLNEQFF. The CDR3 nucleotides are TGCAGTGCTAAACTGAATGAGCAGTTCTTC. The V call is TRBV20-1, the J call TRBJ2-1; D unclear. The CDR3 is made up of 10 amino acids. The germline V gene has CDR1 DFQATT and CDR2 SNEGSKA (reference sequence). Trimming cost V 4 bases and J 7 bases, with 5 bases left between them.

This clone has more than one count but fewer than ten. The chain recombines TRBV19 with TRBJ2-1; TRBD2 matches 7 bases. With 0 bases clipped from V and 6 bases from J, the junction kept 5 bases outside the gene matches. Germline CDR1 LNHDA, CDR2 SQIVND (reference sequence). This CDR3 has 15 amino acids. CDR3 in DNA: TGTGCCAGTAGTATAGATCCTGGCGGGGGCAATGAGCAGTTCTTC. Its translation: CASSIDPGGGNEQFF.

The CDR3 DNA sequence: TGTGCCAGTAGTATAGGACTAGCGGGAGTTGTGAACACCGGGGAGCTGTTTTTT. Protein: CASSIGLAGVVNTGELFF. J is TRBJ2-2 and V is TRBV19; TRBD2 agrees at 12 bases. This CDR3 contains 18 residues. CDR1 and CDR2 from the germline V gene are LNHDA and SQIVND (reference sequence). Losses at the gene ends were 1 base for V and 1 base for J; bases not matched to a gene: 4.

The V call is TRBV5-4, the J call TRBJ1-2; 7 nucleotides match TRBD1. Per germline, CDR1 SGHNT and CDR2 YYREEE (reference sequence). CDR3 length: 14 residues. Trimming cost V 0 bases and J 3 bases; bases outside gene matches: 2. Here the CDR3 reads CASSLGTGDYGYTF. In nucleotides, the CDR3 is TGTGCCAGCAGCTTGGGGACAGGAGACTATGGCTACACCTTC.

This clone was counted between two and nine times. This chain links TRBV2 with TRBJ1-5, with a weak D call TRBD1 (5 bases). The germline gives CDR1 SNHLY, CDR2 FYNNEI. V was cut by 6 bases and J by 3 bases, with 12 bases left in between. This CDR3 is built from 14 residues. CDR3 bases: TGTGCCAGCAGGCCCGACAGATACAATCAGCCCCAGCATTTT. Amino acids: CASRPDRYNQPQHF.

This chain joins TRBV12-5 and TRBJ1-2, with a tentative D call TRBD1 (5 bases). Germline lookup yields CDR1 LGHNT and CDR2 FRNRAP. V was cut by 3 bases and J by 8 bases, with 13 bases left in between. The CDR3 is made up of 13 amino acids. The CDR3 DNA is TGTGCTAGTGGTTTTCAGGGAGGAGGCGGCTACACCTTC. Its protein product is CASGFQGGGGYTF.

CDR3: CASSTSGGLTDTQYF. The DNA of the CDR3 is TGTGCCAGTAGTACTAGCGGGGGACTCACAGATACGCAGTATTTT. The V gene is TRBV19, the J gene TRBJ2-3; 10 positions agree with TRBD2. This CDR3 is built from 15 residues. The germline V gene encodes CDR1 LNHDA and CDR2 SQIVND (reference sequence). V lost 4 bases and J lost 2; bases outside the gene matches: 3.

This chain joins TRBV9 and TRBJ1-2; TRBD1 aligns across 9 bases. Germline lookup yields CDR1 SGDLS and CDR2 YYNGEE. This CDR3 has 15 amino acids. J was trimmed by 4 bases and V by 3 bases; bases with no gene match: 7. The DNA for the CDR3 is TGTGCCAGCAGCGACCCGAGGACAGGGGCCTATGGCTACACCTTC. This translates into CASSDPRTGAYGYTF.

This clone has only one observation. The chain couples TRBV2 to TRBJ2-3, with 11 positions matching TRBD2. The CDR3 totals 15 residues. Germline-derived CDR1 and CDR2 are SNHLY and FYNNEI. V was pared by 6 bases and J by 6 bases, with 8 bases of the junction left unmatched. CDR3 residues: CASSALAGGSDTQYF. Here the CDR3 DNA reads TGTGCCAGCAGCGCTCTAGCGGGAGGATCGGATACGCAGTATTTT.

V is TRBV7-2 and J is TRBJ2-5; D perhaps matches TRBD2 (6 bases). CDR1 and CDR2 (germline): SGHTA, FQGNSA. CDR3 size: 15 residues. Trimming took 4 bases from V and 2 from J, leaving 14 bases between them. The CDR3 loop reads CASSSTGTHQETQYF. The DNA of the CDR3 is TGTGCCAGCAGCTCGACCGGGACTCATCAAGAGACCCAGTACTTC.

Note on this clone: Its ends do not fully match the called genes, so a read error is possible. The chain is built from TRBV15 and TRBJ2-7, with D possibly TRBD1 on 5 matching bases. Germline V gene data show CDR1 as LNHNV and CDR2 as YYDKDF (reference sequence). The CDR3 contains 12 residues. CDR3 nucleotide sequence: TGTGCCACCAGCAGAGGAGGTAGGGGATGGGACTTC. It is translated as CATSRGGRGWDF.

The gene calls are TRBV15 and TRBJ2-5; D might be TRBD1 (5 bases). The germline V gene encodes CDR1 LNHNV and CDR2 YYDKDF (reference sequence). The CDR3 has 14 residues. The V end lost 1 base, the J end lost 4 bases, and 10 bases lay between the germline ends. The DNA for the CDR3 is TGTGCCACCAGCAGAGGGGGCCAGGGAGAGACCCAGTACTTC. The encoded protein is CATSRGGQGETQYF.

This rearrangement joins TRBV5-4 to TRBJ2-3; D possibly corresponds to TRBD2 (6 bases). The germline CDR1 and CDR2 sequences are SGHNT and YYREEE (reference sequence). CDR3 length: 14 residues. V was clipped by 3 bases and J by 4 bases, with 12 bases between them. Here the CDR3 DNA reads TGTGCCAGCAGCTCGGGACTGGTCGCAGATACGCAGTATTTT. It yields the protein CASSSGLVADTQYF.

V usage is TRBV6-6 and J usage is TRBJ2-7, with TRBD2 matching over 11 bases. Looked up from germline, CDR1 is MNHNY and CDR2 is SVGAGI (reference sequence). The CDR3 length is 15 residues. V gave up 3 bases and J gave up 3 bases; unmatched junction bases: 4. The CDR3 nucleotides are TGTGCCAGCAGTTATCCCGGGACTAGCGGCTACGAGCAGTACTTC. Its translation is CASSYPGTSGYEQYF.

This clone has just a few counts. The chain recombines TRBV7-2 with TRBJ2-1; 10 nucleotides agree with TRBD2. Per germline, CDR1 SGHTA and CDR2 FQGNSA. With 1 base clipped from V and 4 bases from J, the junction kept 10 bases outside the gene matches. This CDR3 has 18 residues. CDR3 coding DNA: TGTGCCAGCAGCTTAGTAGGTAGCGGGAGGCGCCGTTACAATGAGCAGTTCTTC. This encodes CASSLVGSGRRRYNEQFF.

Of note for this clone: Other DNA sequences in the same sample also yield this CDR3. In DNA form, the CDR3 reads TGTGCCAGCAGTGAAGCGCGTAGCGGGAGAACCTACGAGCAGTACTTC. This encodes CASSEARSGRTYEQYF. The rearrangement links TRBV2 to TRBJ2-7, with TRBD2 matching 9 bases. Germline assignment: CDR1 SNHLY and CDR2 FYNNEI. The junction had 5 bases not matched to a gene; V was cut back by 0 bases and J by 2 bases. This CDR3 contains 16 residues.

The chain couples TRBV9 to TRBJ2-3, with 7 bases identical to TRBD2. V shed 7 bases and J 3 bases; nucleotides not matched to a gene: 14. The CDR3 has 16 residues. Per the germline V gene, CDR1 is SGDLS and CDR2 is YYNGEE. The CDR3 here is CASHVWGRAGTDTQYF. DNA of the CDR3: TGTGCCAGCCACGTTTGGGGGAGGGCCGGGACAGATACGCAGTATTTT.